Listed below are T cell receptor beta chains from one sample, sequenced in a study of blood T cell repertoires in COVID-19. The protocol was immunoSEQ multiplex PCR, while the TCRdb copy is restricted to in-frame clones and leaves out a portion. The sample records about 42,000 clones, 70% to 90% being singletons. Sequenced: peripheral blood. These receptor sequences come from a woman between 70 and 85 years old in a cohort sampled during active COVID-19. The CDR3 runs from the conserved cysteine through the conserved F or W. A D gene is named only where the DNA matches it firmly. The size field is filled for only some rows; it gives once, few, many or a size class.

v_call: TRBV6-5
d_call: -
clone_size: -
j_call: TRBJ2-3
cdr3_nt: TGTGCCAGCAGTTACTCCACAGTCACAGATACGCAGTATTTT
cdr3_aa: CASSYSTVTDTQYF

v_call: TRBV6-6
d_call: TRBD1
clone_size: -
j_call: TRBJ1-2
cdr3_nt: TGTGCCAGCAGTTACCCTGGGACAGAAAGCTCATATGGCTACACCTTC
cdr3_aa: CASSYPGTESSYGYTF

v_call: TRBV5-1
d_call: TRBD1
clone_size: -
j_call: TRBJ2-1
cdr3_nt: TGCGCCAGCAGCGATCTTCGGGGGACAGGGGTCGGGGATGAGCAGTTCTTC
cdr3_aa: CASSDLRGTGVGDEQFF

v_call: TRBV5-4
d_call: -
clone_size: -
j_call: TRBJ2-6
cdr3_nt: TGTGCCAGCAGCCCACAGGTTACTGGGGCCAACGTCCTGACTTTC
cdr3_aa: CASSPQVTGANVLTF

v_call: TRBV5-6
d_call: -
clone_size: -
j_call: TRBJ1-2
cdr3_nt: TGTGCCAGCAGCACCAGACAGGTCGTATATGGCTACACCTTC
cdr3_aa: CASSTRQVVYGYTF

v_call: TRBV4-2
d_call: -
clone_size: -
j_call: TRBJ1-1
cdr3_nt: TGTGCCAGCAGCCAACCCGACAGGTACACTGAAGCTTTCTTT
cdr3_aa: CASSQPDRYTEAFF

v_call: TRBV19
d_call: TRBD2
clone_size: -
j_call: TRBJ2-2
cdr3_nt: TGTGCCAGTAGTACCCCTCCTAGACTAGCGCCGATAAACACCGGGGAGCTGTTTTTT
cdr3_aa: CASSTPPRLAPINTGELFF

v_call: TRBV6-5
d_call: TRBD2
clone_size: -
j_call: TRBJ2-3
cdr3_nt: TGTGCCAGCAGTCCACTAGCGGGATGGGATACGCAGTATTTT
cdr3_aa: CASSPLAGWDTQYF

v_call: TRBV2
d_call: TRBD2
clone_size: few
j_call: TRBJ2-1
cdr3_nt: TGTGCCAGCTCTCCAGCGGGAAACAATGAGCAGTTCTTC
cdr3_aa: CASSPAGNNEQFF

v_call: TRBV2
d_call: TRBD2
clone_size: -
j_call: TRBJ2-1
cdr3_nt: TGTGCCAGCAGGTTACGTAGCGGGAGTGACAATGAGCAGTTCTTC
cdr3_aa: CASRLRSGSDNEQFF

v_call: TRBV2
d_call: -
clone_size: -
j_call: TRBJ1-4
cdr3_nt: TGTGCCAGCAGCCGTGATGGCGGAGGGACAACTAATGAAAAACTGTTTTTT
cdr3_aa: CASSRDGGGTTNEKLFF

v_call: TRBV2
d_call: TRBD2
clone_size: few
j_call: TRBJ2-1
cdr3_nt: TGTGCCAGCAGTGAATTGTCTAGCGGGGATAATGAGCAGTTCTTC
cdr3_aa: CASSELSSGDNEQFF

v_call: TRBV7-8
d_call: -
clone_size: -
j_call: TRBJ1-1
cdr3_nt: TGTGCCAGCAGCTTAACGGGGTCGGTCACTGAAGCTTTCTTT
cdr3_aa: CASSLTGSVTEAFF

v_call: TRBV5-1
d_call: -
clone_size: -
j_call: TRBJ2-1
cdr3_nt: TGCGCCAGCAACATGGGAGCGACGGGCTACAATGAGCAGTTCTTC
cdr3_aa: CASNMGATGYNEQFF

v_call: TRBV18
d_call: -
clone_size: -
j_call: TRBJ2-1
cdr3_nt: TGTGCCAGCTCACCACAGGAGGGCCCGGACAATGAGCAGTTCTTC
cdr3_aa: CASSPQEGPDNEQFF

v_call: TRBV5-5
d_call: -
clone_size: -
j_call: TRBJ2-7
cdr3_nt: TGTGCCAGCGCCCTGAGAGGCAGCTACGAGCAGTACTTC
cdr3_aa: CASALRGSYEQYF

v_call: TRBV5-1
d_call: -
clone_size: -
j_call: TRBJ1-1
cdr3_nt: TGCGCCAGCAGCTTGAGGGGAGGGAACACTGAAGCTTTCTTT
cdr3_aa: CASSLRGGNTEAFF

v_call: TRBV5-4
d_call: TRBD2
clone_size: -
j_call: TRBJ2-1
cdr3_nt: TGTGCCAGCAGCTTGGGCGGGAGCTCCTACAATGAGCAGTTCTTC
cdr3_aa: CASSLGGSSYNEQFF

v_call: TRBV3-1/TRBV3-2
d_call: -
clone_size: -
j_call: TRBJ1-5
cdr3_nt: TGTGCCAGCAGCCAATCGTATTCGGGACAGCCCCAGCATTTT
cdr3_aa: CASSQSYSGQPQHF

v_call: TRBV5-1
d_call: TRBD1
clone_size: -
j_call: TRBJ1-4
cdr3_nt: TGCGCCAGCAGACCCCGACAGGGGGGAAATGAAAAACTGTTTTTT
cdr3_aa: CASRPRQGGNEKLFF

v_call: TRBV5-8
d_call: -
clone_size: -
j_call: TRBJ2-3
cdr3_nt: TGTGCCAGCAGCGGACCGGGACATAAAGATACGCAGTATTTT
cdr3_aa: CASSGPGHKDTQYF

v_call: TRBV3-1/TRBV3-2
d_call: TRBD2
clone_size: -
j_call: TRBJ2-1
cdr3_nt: TGTGCCAGCAGCCAGGCTAGCGGGGTGACCTACAATGAGCAGTTCTTC
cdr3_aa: CASSQASGVTYNEQFF

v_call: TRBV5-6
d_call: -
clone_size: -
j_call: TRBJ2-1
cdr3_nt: TGTGCCAGCAGCTTGGGGCTAGCAGACACCTACAATGAGCAGTTCTTC
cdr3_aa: CASSLGLADTYNEQFF

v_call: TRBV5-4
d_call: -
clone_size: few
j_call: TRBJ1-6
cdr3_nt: TGTGCCAGCAGCTCGAGGGCCGACGCACCCCTCCACTTT
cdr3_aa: CASSSRADAPLHF

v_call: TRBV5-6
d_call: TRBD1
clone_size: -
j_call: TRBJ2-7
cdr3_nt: TGTGCCAGCAGCTCCGGGACAGCCTACGAGCAGTACTTC
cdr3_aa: CASSSGTAYEQYF

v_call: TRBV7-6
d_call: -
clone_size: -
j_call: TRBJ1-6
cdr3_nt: TGTGCCAGCAGCTTAAATCCAGGCCTTTCACCCCTCCACTTT
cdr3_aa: CASSLNPGLSPLHF

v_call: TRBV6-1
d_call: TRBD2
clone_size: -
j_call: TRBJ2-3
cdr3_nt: TGTGCCAGCAGTGCCGGGATAGCGGGAAGAGCCACAGATACGCAGTATTTT
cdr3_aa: CASSAGIAGRATDTQYF

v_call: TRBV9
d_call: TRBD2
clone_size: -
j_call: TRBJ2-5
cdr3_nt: TGTGCCAGCAGCGTAGAAATAGCGGGAGCAGAGACCCAGTACTTC
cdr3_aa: CASSVEIAGAETQYF

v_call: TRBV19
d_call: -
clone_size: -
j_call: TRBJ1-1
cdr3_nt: TGTGCCAGTAGTATGATCGGGAACACTGAAGCTTTCTTT
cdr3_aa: CASSMIGNTEAFF

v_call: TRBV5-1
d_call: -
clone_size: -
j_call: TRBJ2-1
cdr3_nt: TGCGCCAGCAGCTTGGAAACTAGCCTAAACAATGAGCAGTTCTTC
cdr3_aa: CASSLETSLNNEQFF

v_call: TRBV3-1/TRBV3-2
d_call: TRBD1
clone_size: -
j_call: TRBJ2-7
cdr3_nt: TGTGCCAGCAGCCAGTCGACAGGGAGCTACGAGCAGTACTTC
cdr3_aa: CASSQSTGSYEQYF

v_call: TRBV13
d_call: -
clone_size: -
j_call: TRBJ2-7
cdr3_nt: TGTGCCAGCAGCTCCCCCCTCGGGTACGAGCAGTACTTC
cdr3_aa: CASSSPLGYEQYF

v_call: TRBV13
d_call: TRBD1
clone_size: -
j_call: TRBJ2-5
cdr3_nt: TGTGCCAGCAGCTCTAGGAGCCTCCGGGACAGGGTTTCAGAGACCCAGTACTTC
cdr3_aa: CASSSRSLRDRVSETQYF

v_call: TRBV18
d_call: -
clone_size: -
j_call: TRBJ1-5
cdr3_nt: TGTGCCAGCTCACCGGGTTTGAGGATGACGCCCCAGCATTTT
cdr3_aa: CASSPGLRMTPQHF

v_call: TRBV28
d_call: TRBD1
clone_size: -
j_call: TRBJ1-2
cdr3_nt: TGTGCCAGCAGTCCAGGGGGCGGGGGCTATGGCTACACCTTC
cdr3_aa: CASSPGGGGYGYTF

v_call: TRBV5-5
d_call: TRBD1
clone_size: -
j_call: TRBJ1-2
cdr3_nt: TGTGCCAGCAGCCAATGGACAGGGGAGGGTGGCTACACCTTC
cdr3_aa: CASSQWTGEGGYTF

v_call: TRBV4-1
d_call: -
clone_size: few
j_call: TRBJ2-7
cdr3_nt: TGCGCCAGCAGCCAACTGCCCGGAGCGGGACACGACGAGCAGTACTTC
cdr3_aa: CASSQLPGAGHDEQYF

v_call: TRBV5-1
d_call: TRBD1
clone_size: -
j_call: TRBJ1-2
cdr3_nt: TGCGCCAGCAGCCTGGGGACAGGGGAAAATGGCTACACCTTC
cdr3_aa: CASSLGTGENGYTF

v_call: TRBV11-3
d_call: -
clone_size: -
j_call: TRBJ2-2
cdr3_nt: TGTGCCAGCAGTTTAACCACGGGCACCGGGGAGCTGTTTTTT
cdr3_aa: CASSLTTGTGELFF

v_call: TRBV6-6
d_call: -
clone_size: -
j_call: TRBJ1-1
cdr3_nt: TGTGCCAGCAGCTATGACAGGAACACTGAAGCTTTCTTT
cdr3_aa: CASSYDRNTEAFF

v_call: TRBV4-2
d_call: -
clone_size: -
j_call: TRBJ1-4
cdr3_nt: TGTGCCAGCAGCCAAATGAAGGAGTATCACGAAAAACTGTTTTTT
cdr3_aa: CASSQMKEYHEKLFF

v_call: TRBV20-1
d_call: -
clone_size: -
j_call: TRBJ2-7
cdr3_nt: TGCAGTGCTAGTGATTCGCTCAGCGCCTTATACGAGCAGTACTTC
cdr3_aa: CSASDSLSALYEQYF

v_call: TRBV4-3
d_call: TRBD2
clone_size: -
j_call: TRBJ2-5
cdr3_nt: TGCGCCAGCAGCCAAGAAGCCGGCCTAGCGGGAGAGACCCAGTACTTC
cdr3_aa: CASSQEAGLAGETQYF

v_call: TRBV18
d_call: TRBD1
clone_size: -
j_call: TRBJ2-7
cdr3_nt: TGTGCCAGCTCACCAAGGACAGGGATCGATAGCTACGAGCAGTACTTC
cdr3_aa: CASSPRTGIDSYEQYF